This TCR beta chain was identified during a study of blood T cell repertoires in COVID-19. For the study at large: Samples representing acute and convalescent COVID-19 were sourced from the United States, Italy and Spain.

Study processing details: Amplification with reference gene primers provided the estimates of nucleated cell counts. Data came from immunoSEQ multiplex PCR; TCRdb stores just in-frame clones and leaves some out. That table furnishes V, J and clone size, whereas the DNA furnished D and trimming. The sample lists 200,000 to 250,000 clones; 85% to 90% were seen once. Sequencing was carried out using peripheral blood. This sequence was found in a woman in her sixties or seventies with active or convalescent COVID-19.

CDR3 DNA sequence: TGTGCCGCTGGGGGGACAGCCTCCCTGAACACTGAAGCTTTCTTT. Residues: CAAGGTASLNTEAFF. The chain links TRBV27 to TRBJ1-1, with TRBD1 matching over 7 bases. V trimming: 11 bases; J trimming: 0 bases; junction bases outside the gene matches: 12. Germline CDR1 MNHEY, CDR2 SMNVEV (reference sequence). This CDR3 spans 15 amino acids.